A selection of T cell receptor beta chains follows, all from one sample in a study of vaccination effects on CD4 cells after COVID-19. Measured with immunoSEQ multiplex PCR; TCRdb has only the in-frame clones, and not every one. The sample holds roughly 54,000 clones; 75% to 85% are singletons and the top ten take approximately 5.8%. The antigens for these receptors are not known. The sequencing here drew on CD4+ T cells from PBMCs cultured with HIV peptides, taken before COVID-19 vaccination. The receptors here all came from a human donor who had a prior SARS-CoV-2 infection. CDR3s include the opening cysteine and the closing phenylalanine or tryptophan. A D gene is named only where the DNA matches it firmly. Only some rows state a clone size, as once, few, many or a class for expanded clones.

D gene | clone size | J gene | V gene | CDR3 protein | CDR3 DNA
. | . | TRBJ2-7 | TRBV7-2 | CASSLDPSYSYEQYF | TGTGCCAGCAGCTTAGATCCATCTTACTCCTACGAGCAGTACTTC
. | . | TRBJ2-7 | TRBV7-9 | CASSPRNTGSYEQYF | TGTGCCAGCAGCCCGAGGAATACAGGGAGCTACGAGCAGTACTTC
TRBD2 | . | TRBJ2-1 | TRBV11-3 | CASSLVSAGGLLNEQFF | TGTGCCAGCAGCTTAGTATCTGCGGGAGGGCTGTTAAATGAGCAGTTCTTC
. | . | TRBJ1-4 | TRBV7-9 | CASSQGTVNEKLFF | TGTGCCAGCAGCCAGGGAACAGTGAATGAAAAACTGTTTTTT
TRBD1 | . | TRBJ1-5 | TRBV7-9 | CASSATTGGGQPQHF | TGTGCCAGCAGCGCCACCACAGGGGGAGGTCAGCCCCAGCATTTT
. | few | TRBJ1-4 | TRBV29-1 | CSAAGRLNEKLFF | TGCAGCGCTGCGGGGAGGCTCAATGAAAAACTGTTTTTT
TRBD1 | . | TRBJ2-3 | TRBV9 | CASSEDRDTQYF | TGTGCCAGCAGCGAGGACAGGGATACGCAGTATTTT
. | . | TRBJ1-5 | TRBV7-9 | CASSSIGDVQGGNQPQHF | TGTGCCAGCAGCTCAATAGGGGATGTACAGGGTGGCAATCAGCCCCAGCATTTT
. | . | TRBJ2-1 | TRBV2 | CASSDWPPGHPINEQFF | TGTGCCAGCAGTGATTGGCCTCCGGGACACCCGATCAATGAGCAGTTCTTC
. | . | TRBJ1-1 | TRBV7-3 | CASSRGDRNTEAFF | TGTGCCAGCAGCCGAGGTGATAGGAACACTGAAGCTTTCTTT
. | . | TRBJ1-3 | TRBV3-1/TRBV3-2 | CASSQADSGNTIYF | TGTGCCAGCAGCCAAGCGGATTCCGGAAACACCATATATTTT
TRBD2 | . | TRBJ2-6 | TRBV4-1 | CASSQRGGTTGANVLTF | TGCGCCAGCAGCCAAAGGGGAGGGACTACTGGGGCCAACGTCCTGACTTTC
. | . | TRBJ2-7 | TRBV5-6 | CASSLVEGHEQYF | TGTGCCAGCAGCTTGGTGGAGGGCCACGAGCAGTACTTC
TRBD2 | . | TRBJ2-3 | TRBV19 | CASTTSGGADTQYF | TGTGCCAGTACTACTAGCGGGGGGGCAGATACGCAGTATTTT
. | . | TRBJ2-5 | TRBV6-5 | CASTTTDGDQETQYF | TGTGCCAGTACGACCACGGACGGGGACCAAGAGACCCAGTACTTC
. | . | TRBJ2-7 | TRBV7-2 | CASSLAGAGNEQYF | TGTGCCAGCAGCTTAGCGGGAGCTGGAAACGAGCAGTACTTC
TRBD2 | once | TRBJ2-7 | TRBV18 | CASSHPPGTSYEQYF | TGTGCCAGCTCACACCCCCCCGGGACTAGCTACGAGCAGTACTTC
TRBD1 | once | TRBJ2-2 | TRBV5-1 | CASSLGTGTGELFF | TGCGCCAGCAGCTTGGGGACAGGCACCGGGGAGCTGTTTTTT
. | . | TRBJ1-6 | TRBV18 | CASSPRPGNSPLHF | TGTGCCAGCTCACCACGTCCGGGAAATTCACCCCTCCACTTT
. | . | TRBJ2-3 | TRBV9 | CASSVQGLTTDTQYF | TGTGCCAGCAGCGTACAGGGACTTACGACAGATACGCAGTATTTT
. | once | TRBJ1-5 | TRBV12-5 | CASGLADRMGNQPQHF | TGTGCTAGTGGTTTGGCAGACAGGATGGGCAATCAGCCCCAGCATTTT
. | . | TRBJ1-4 | TRBV12-3/TRBV12-4 | CASSFYPGREWAF | TGTGCCAGCAGTTTTTATCCAGGGAGGGAGTGGGCTTTT
. | . | TRBJ2-1 | TRBV5-1 | CASSLVAVSSYNEQFF | TGCGCCAGCAGCTTGGTGGCGGTTAGCTCCTACAATGAGCAGTTCTTC
. | . | TRBJ1-1 | TRBV12-2 | CAITSSPVWRTAEAFF | TGTGCAATCACCTCGAGCCCAGTTTGGCGAACGGCTGAAGCTTTCTTT
. | once | TRBJ2-3 | TRBV9 | CASSLRDTMADTQYF | TGTGCCAGCAGCTTAAGGGACACCATGGCGGATACGCAGTATTTT
. | . | TRBJ2-5 | TRBV5-4 | CASSLGAGKETQYF | TGTGCCAGCAGCTTAGGGGCGGGAAAAGAGACCCAGTACTTC
. | few | TRBJ2-5 | TRBV4-2 | CASSQGDLGKSAQYF | TGTGCCAGCAGCCAGGGGGACCTGGGAAAATCGGCCCAGTACTTC
TRBD1 | . | TRBJ2-3 | TRBV5-8 | CASSPARTGGTDTQYF | TGTGCCAGCAGCCCCGCCCGGACAGGGGGTACAGATACGCAGTATTTT
. | . | TRBJ1-2 | TRBV3-1/TRBV3-2 | CASSDEGVLRGYTF | TGTGCCAGCAGCGATGAGGGGGTCTTGCGTGGCTACACCTTC
. | . | TRBJ1-1 | TRBV3-1/TRBV3-2 | CASSLLPENTEAFF | TGTGCCAGCAGCCTCCTTCCAGAGAACACTGAAGCTTTCTTT
. | . | TRBJ2-1 | TRBV4-3 | CASSQDYEDEQFF | TGCGCCAGCAGCCAAGATTATGAGGATGAGCAGTTCTTC
. | . | TRBJ2-3 | TRBV19 | CASSVTSSTDTQYF | TGTGCCAGTAGTGTGACCTCTAGCACAGATACGCAGTATTTT
. | once | TRBJ2-1 | TRBV14 | CASSQGPPNEQFF | TGTGCCAGCAGCCAAGGACCGCCTAATGAGCAGTTCTTC
TRBD1 | few | TRBJ1-2 | TRBV6-5 | CASRLDRWNGYTF | TGTGCCAGCAGGCTGGACAGGTGGAATGGCTACACCTTC
. | few | TRBJ2-2 | TRBV24-1 | CATSGSGTVSTGELFF | TGTGCCACCAGTGGTAGCGGGACAGTCTCCACCGGGGAGCTGTTTTTT
. | . | TRBJ2-7 | TRBV6-5 | CASSYSMSYEQYF | TGTGCCAGCAGTTACTCGATGTCTTACGAGCAGTACTTC
. | few | TRBJ1-5 | TRBV2 | CASSEEAGYQPQHF | TGTGCCAGCAGTGAAGAGGCAGGTTATCAGCCCCAGCATTTT
. | . | TRBJ1-1 | TRBV4-3 | CASSQDGVGTEAFF | TGCGCCAGCAGCCAAGACGGGGTAGGGACTGAAGCTTTCTTT
TRBD2 | . | TRBJ2-3 | TRBV9 | CASSVPVRSSGASDTQYF | TGTGCCAGCAGCGTACCGGTACGGTCTAGCGGGGCATCTGATACGCAGTATTTT
TRBD1 | . | TRBJ1-2 | TRBV19 | CASSRGTGDYGYTF | TGTGCCAGTAGTAGGGGGACAGGGGATTATGGCTACACCTTC
TRBD2 | . | TRBJ2-1 | TRBV9 | CASSVVSGALGDEQFF | TGTGCCAGCAGCGTAGTTAGCGGGGCGCTAGGCGATGAGCAGTTCTTC
. | . | TRBJ1-3 | TRBV5-1 | CASSRGGVEGNTIYF | TGCGCCAGCAGCCGAGGCGGGGTCGAAGGAAACACCATATATTTT
TRBD1 | . | TRBJ1-1 | TRBV5-6 | CASWGTARGRPMNTEAFF | TGTGCCAGCTGGGGGACAGCGAGGGGCCGGCCCATGAACACTGAAGCTTTCTTT
. | . | TRBJ2-7 | TRBV6-5 | CASSDTLPQSYEQYF | TGTGCCAGCAGCGATACACTGCCCCAGTCCTACGAGCAGTACTTC
TRBD1 | . | TRBJ1-5 | TRBV7-2 | CASSLGQGDQPQHF | TGTGCCAGCAGCTTGGGGCAGGGGGATCAGCCCCAGCATTTT
. | . | TRBJ2-1 | TRBV2 | CASSKQTPSYNEQFF | TGTGCCAGCAGCAAACAGACGCCCTCCTACAATGAGCAGTTCTTC
TRBD1 | . | TRBJ1-2 | TRBV19 | CASSGTGEGYGYTF | TGTGCCAGCAGCGGGACAGGGGAAGGCTATGGCTACACCTTC
TRBD2 | . | TRBJ2-3 | TRBV19 | CASRPGAGGTDTQYF | TGTGCCAGTCGCCCTGGCGCGGGGGGCACAGATACGCAGTATTTT
. | . | TRBJ1-6 | TRBV27 | CASSYQDGKNSPLHF | TGTGCCAGCAGTTACCAGGACGGGAAGAATTCACCCCTCCACTTT
. | . | TRBJ1-1 | TRBV12-3/TRBV12-4 | CASSRDNTEAFF | TGTGCCAGCAGCCGTGACAACACTGAAGCTTTCTTT
. | . | TRBJ2-5 | TRBV18 | CASSRYRDGETQYF | TGTGCCAGCTCACGATACCGGGACGGGGAGACCCAGTACTTC
TRBD1 | once | TRBJ2-2 | TRBV27 | CASSSGTDITGELFF | TGTGCCAGCAGTTCCGGGACAGATATTACCGGGGAGCTGTTTTTT
. | . | TRBJ2-7 | TRBV5-5 | CASSLAERVPAQYF | TGTGCCAGCAGCTTGGCGGAGAGGGTTCCGGCGCAGTACTTC
TRBD2 | . | TRBJ2-3 | TRBV5-4 | CASSSGGLAGRSDTQYF | TGTGCCAGCAGCTCGGGAGGACTAGCGGGGAGGTCAGATACGCAGTATTTT
TRBD2 | . | TRBJ2-3 | TRBV11-3 | CASSPGGDTQYF | TGTGCCAGCAGCCCCGGGGGGGATACGCAGTATTTT
. | . | TRBJ1-3 | TRBV7-9 | CASSSRASSGNTIYF | TGTGCCAGCAGCTCCCGGGCCAGCTCTGGAAACACCATATATTTT
. | few | TRBJ1-1 | TRBV7-9 | CASSLGATEAFF | TGTGCCAGCAGCTTAGGAGCGACCGAAGCTTTCTTT